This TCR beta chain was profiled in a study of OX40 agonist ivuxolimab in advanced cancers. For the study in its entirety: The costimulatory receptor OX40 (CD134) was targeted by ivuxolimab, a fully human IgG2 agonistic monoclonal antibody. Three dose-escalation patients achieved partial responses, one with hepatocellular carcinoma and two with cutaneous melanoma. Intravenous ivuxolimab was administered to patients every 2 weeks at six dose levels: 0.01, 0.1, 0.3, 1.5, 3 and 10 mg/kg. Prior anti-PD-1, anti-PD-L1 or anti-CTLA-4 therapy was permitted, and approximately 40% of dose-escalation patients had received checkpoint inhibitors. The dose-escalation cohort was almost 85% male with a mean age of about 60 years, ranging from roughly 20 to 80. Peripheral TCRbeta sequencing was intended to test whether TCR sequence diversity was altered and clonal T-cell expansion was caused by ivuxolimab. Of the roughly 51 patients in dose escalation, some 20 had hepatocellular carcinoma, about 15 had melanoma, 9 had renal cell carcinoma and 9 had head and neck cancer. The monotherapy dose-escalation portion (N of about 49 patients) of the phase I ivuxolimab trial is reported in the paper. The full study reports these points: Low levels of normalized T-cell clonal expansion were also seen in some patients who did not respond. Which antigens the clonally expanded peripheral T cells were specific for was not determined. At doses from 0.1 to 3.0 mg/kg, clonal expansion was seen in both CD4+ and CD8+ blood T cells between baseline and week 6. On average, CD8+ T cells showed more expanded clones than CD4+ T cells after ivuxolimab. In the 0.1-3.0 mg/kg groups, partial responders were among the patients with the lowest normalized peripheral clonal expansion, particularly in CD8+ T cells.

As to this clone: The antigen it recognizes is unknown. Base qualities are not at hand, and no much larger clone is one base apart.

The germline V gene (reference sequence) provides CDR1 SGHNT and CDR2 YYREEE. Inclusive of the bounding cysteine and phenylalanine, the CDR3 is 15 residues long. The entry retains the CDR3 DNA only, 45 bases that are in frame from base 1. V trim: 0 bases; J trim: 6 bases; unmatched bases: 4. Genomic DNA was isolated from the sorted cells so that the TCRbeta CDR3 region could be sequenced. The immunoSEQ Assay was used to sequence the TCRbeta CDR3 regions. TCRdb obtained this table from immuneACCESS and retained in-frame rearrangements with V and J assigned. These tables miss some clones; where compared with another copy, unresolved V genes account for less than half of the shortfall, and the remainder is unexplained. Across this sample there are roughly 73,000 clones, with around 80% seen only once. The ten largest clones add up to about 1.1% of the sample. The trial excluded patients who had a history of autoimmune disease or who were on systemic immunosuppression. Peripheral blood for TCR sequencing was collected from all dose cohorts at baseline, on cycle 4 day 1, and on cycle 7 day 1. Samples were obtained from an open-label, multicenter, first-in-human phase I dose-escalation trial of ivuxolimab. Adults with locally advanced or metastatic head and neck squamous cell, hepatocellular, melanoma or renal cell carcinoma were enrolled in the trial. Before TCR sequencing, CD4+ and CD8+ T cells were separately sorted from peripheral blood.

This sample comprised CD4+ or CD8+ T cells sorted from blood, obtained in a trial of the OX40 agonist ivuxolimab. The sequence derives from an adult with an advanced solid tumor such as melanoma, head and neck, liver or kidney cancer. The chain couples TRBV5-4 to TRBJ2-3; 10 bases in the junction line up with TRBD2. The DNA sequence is TGTGCCAGCAGCTTGGGCCCAGCGGGGGGGGATACGCAGTATTTT. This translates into CASSLGPAGGDTQYF.